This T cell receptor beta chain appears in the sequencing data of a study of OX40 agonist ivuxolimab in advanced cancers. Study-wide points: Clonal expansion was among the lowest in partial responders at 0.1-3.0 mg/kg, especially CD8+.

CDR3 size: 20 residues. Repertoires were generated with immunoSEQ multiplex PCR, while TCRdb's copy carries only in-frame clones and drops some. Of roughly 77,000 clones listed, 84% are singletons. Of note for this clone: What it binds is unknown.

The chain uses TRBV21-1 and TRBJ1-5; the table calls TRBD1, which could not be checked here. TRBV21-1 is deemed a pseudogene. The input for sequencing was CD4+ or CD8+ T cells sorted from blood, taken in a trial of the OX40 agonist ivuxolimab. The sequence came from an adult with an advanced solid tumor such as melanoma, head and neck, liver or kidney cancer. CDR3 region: CASSKKGTDRGRGGNQPQHF. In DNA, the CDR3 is TGTGCCAGCAGCAAAAAGGGCACGGACAGGGGGCGCGGGGGCAATCAGCCCCAGCATTTT.